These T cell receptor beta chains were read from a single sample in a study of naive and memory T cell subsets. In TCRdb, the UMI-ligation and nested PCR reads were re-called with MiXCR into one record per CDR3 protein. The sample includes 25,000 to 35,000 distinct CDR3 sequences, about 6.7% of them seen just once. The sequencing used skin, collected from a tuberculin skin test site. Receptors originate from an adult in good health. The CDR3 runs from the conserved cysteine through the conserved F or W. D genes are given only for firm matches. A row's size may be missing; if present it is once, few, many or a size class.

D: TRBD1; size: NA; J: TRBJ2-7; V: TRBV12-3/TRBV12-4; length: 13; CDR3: CASSRDRAYEQYF; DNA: TGTGCCAGCAGTCGGGACAGGGCCTACGAGCAGTACTTC
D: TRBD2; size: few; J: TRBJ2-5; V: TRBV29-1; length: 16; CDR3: CSVGGTSGEVRETQYF; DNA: TGCAGCGTGGGGGGGACTAGCGGGGAGGTTCGAGAGACCCAGTACTTC
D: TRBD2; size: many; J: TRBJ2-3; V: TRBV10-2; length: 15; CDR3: CASSPEIAGSVTQYF; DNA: TGCGCCAGCAGTCCCGAGATAGCGGGGTCAGTGACGCAGTATTTT
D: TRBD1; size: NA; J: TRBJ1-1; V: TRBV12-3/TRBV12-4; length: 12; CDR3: CASSLLDRRAFF; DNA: TGTGCCAGCAGTCTCCTGGACAGGCGAGCTTTCTTT
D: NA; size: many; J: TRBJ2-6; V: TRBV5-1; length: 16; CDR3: CASSVTGGIGANVLTF; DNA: TGCGCCAGCAGCGTTACGGGGGGCATTGGGGCCAACGTCCTGACTTTC
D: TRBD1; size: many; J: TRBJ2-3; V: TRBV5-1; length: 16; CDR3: CASSPEQGGLTDTQYF; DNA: TGCGCCAGCAGCCCAGAACAAGGGGGCCTCACAGATACGCAGTATTTT
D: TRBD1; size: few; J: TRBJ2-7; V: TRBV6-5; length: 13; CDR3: CASRPGQLYEQYF; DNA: TGTGCCAGCAGACCGGGACAGCTCTACGAGCAGTACTTC
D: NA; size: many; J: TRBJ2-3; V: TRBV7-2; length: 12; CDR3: CASSLAGYTQYF; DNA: TGTGCCAGCAGCTTGGCAGGGTATACGCAGTATTTT
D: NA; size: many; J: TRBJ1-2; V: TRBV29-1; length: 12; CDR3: CSVEDPVYGYTF; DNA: TGCAGCGTTGAAGACCCAGTCTATGGCTACACCTTC
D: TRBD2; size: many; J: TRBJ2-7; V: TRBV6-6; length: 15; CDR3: CASRDIAGASYEQYF; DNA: TGTGCCAGCAGAGACATAGCGGGGGCCTCCTACGAGCAGTACTTC
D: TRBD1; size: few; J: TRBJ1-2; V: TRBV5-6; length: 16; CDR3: CASSEQTGQASYGYTF; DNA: TGTGCCAGCAGCGAACAAACCGGACAGGCCTCCTATGGCTACACCTTC
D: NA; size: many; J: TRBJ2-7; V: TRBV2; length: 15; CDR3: CASSPLLGTHYEQYF; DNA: TGTGCCAGCAGTCCCCTGTTAGGGACACATTACGAGCAGTACTTC
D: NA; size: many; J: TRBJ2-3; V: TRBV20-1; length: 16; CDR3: CSARDERHLRMDTQYF; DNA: TGCAGTGCTAGAGATGAACGGCACCTCCGTATGGATACGCAGTATTTT
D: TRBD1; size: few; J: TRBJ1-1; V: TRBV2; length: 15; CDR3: CASSDPTGGFTEAFF; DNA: TGTGCCAGCAGTGATCCAACAGGGGGCTTCACTGAAGCTTTCTTT
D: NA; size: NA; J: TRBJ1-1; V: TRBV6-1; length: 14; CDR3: CASGKRGFNTEAFF; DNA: TGTGCCAGCGGAAAAAGGGGCTTTAACACTGAAGCTTTCTTT
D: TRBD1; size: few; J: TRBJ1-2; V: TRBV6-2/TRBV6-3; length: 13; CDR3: CASSRGQGFGYTF; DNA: TGTGCCAGCAGCCGGGGACAGGGCTTTGGCTACACCTTC
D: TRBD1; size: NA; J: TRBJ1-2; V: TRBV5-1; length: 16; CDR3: CASSLQAGQGPGGYTF; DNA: TGCGCCAGCAGCTTACAAGCGGGACAGGGCCCTGGGGGCTACACCTTC
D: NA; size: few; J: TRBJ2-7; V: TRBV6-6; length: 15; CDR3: CASGKRADPSYEQYF; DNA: TGTGCCAGCGGGAAGAGAGCGGATCCCTCCTACGAGCAGTACTTC
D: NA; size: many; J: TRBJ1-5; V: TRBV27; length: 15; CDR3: CASSLSPRSNQPQHF; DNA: TGTGCCAGCAGTTTATCCCCCCGGAGCAATCAGCCCCAGCATTTT
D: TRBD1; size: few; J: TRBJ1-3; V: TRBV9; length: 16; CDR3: CASSARDRGAGNTIYF; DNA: TGTGCCAGCAGCGCCCGGGACAGGGGAGCTGGAAACACCATATATTTT
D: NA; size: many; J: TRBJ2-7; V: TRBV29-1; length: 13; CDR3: CSVEERLGDEQYF; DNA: TGCAGCGTTGAGGAACGGCTTGGGGACGAGCAGTACTTC
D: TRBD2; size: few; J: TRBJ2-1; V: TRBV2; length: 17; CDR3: CASSEVLAGGTYNEQFF; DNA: TGTGCCAGCAGTGAAGTACTAGCGGGGGGAACCTACAATGAGCAGTTCTTC
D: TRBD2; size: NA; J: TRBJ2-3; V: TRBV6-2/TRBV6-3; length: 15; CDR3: CASTWGGVGTDTQYF; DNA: TGTGCCAGCACCTGGGGGGGTGTGGGCACAGATACGCAGTATTTT
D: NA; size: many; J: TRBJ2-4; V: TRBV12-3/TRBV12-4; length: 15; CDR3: CASSYSGTQKNIQYF; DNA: TGTGCCAGCAGTTACTCCGGGACCCAGAAAAACATTCAGTACTTC
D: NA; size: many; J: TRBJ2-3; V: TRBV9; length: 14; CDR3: CASAGGGTTDTQYF; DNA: TGTGCCAGCGCCGGGGGCGGGACAACAGATACGCAGTATTTT
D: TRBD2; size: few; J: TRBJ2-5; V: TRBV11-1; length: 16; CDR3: CASSFGWAGEQETQYF; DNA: TGTGCCAGCAGCTTCGGGTGGGCGGGGGAACAAGAGACCCAGTACTTC
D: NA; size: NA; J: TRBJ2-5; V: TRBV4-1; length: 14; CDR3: CASSQSEGKETQYF; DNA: TGCGCCAGCAGCCAAAGCGAGGGTAAAGAGACCCAGTACTTC
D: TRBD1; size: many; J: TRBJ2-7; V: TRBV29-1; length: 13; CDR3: CSVAGQGFYEQYF; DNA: TGCAGCGTGGCGGGACAGGGGTTCTACGAGCAGTACTTC
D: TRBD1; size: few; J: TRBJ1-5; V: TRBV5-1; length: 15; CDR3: CASSIGQGTNQPQHF; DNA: TGCGCCAGCAGCATCGGACAGGGGACGAATCAGCCCCAGCATTTT
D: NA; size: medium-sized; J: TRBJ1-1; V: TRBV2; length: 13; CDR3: CASSEAGDTEAFF; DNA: TGTGCCAGCAGTGAAGCCGGGGACACTGAAGCTTTCTTT
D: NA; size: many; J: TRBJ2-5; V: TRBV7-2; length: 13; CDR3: CASGLNREETQYF; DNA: TGTGCCAGCGGCTTAAACCGCGAGGAGACCCAGTACTTC
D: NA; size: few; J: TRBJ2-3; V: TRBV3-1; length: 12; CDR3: CASSQVADTQYF; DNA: TGTGCCAGCAGCCAAGTCGCGGATACGCAGTATTTT
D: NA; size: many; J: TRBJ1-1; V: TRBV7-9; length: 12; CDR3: CASSFLNTEAFF; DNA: TGTGCCAGCAGCTTCTTGAACACTGAAGCTTTCTTT
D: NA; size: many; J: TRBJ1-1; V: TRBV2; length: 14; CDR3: CASSEPVAGTEAFF; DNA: TGTGCCAGCAGTGAACCGGTTGCCGGGACTGAAGCTTTCTTT
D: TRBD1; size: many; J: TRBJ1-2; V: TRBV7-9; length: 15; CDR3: CASSSAGTGENGYTF; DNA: TGTGCCAGCAGCTCAGCCGGGACAGGGGAGAATGGCTACACCTTC
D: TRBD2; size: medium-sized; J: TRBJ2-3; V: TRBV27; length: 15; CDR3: CASSLGGSGGATQYF; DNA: TGTGCCAGCAGTCTCGGTGGTAGCGGGGGCGCTACGCAGTATTTT
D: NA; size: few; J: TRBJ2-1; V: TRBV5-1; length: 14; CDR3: CASSLVQGGNEQFF; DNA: TGCGCCAGCAGCTTGGTCCAGGGGGGCAATGAGCAGTTCTTC
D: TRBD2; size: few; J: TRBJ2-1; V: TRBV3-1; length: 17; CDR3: CASSQLKLAGGYNEQFF; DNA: TGTGCCAGCAGCCAACTCAAACTAGCGGGGGGCTACAATGAGCAGTTCTTC
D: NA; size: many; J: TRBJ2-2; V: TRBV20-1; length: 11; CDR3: CSVRRTGELFF; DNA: TGCAGTGTCAGACGTACCGGGGAGCTGTTTTTT
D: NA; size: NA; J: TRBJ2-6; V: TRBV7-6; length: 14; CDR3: CASSLNSGANVLTF; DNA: TGTGCCAGCAGCTTGAACTCTGGGGCCAACGTCCTGACTTTC
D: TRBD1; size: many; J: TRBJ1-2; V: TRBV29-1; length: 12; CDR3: CSVVQGAGGYTF; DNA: TGCAGCGTGGTACAGGGGGCAGGAGGCTACACCTTC